This entry lists 18 T cell receptor beta chains sequenced from one sample in a study of T cells in Graves' hyperthyroidism and ophthalmopathy. RNA transcripts were the template for amplifying TCR beta CDR3 regions. RT-PCR in the first round (using the HTBI primer set) targeted the TCR CDR3. One entry per CDR3 protein, called by TCRdb with MiXCR from the multiplex PCR reads. The data contain fewer than 450,000 distinct CDR3 sequences, around an eighth of them seen just once; the ten biggest clones take up around 28%. The sequenced sample was blood. Receptor source: a man aged 50 to 59 with Graves' ophthalmopathy.

In this sample, this clonotype turned up many times. The J gene is TRBJ2-5, the V gene TRBV20-1; TRBD1 matches at 11 bases. The CDR3 spans 16 residues. V dropped 0 bases and J dropped 1; count of bases not matched to a gene: 4. Germline V CDR1 and CDR2: DFQATT, SNEGSKA (reference sequence). CDR3 loop: CSARDLGQGAQETQYF. CDR3 DNA: TGCAGTGCTAGAGATCTCGGACAGGGGGCCCAAGAGACCCAGTACTTC.

This chain links TRBV15 with TRBJ2-1, with 9 bases matching TRBD2. Germline V gives CDR1 LNHNV, CDR2 YYDKDF (reference sequence). The CDR3 is 18 residues long. V lost 0 bases and J lost 0; bases outside the gene matches: 6. CDR3 in DNA: TGTGCCACCAGCAGAGATCCGGGCGGGAGGGCCTCCTACAATGAGCAGTTCTTC. This translates into CATSRDPGGRASYNEQFF.

This clonotype was counted ten times or more. This chain connects TRBV5-1 to TRBJ2-1; D might be TRBD2 (5 bases). With 0 bases removed from V and 3 bases from J, the gap between germline ends came to 7 bases. The CDR3 totals 14 residues. Looked up from germline, CDR1 is SGHRS and CDR2 is YFSETQ. The CDR3: CASSLATSYNEQFF. As DNA, the CDR3 is TGCGCCAGCAGCTTGGCAACTAGCTACAATGAGCAGTTCTTC.

This clonotype has at least ten counts. An end of the junction differs from the germline gene, which may be a read error. The chain's CDR3 is CASSVAGGLIGELFF. The CDR3 DNA sequence: TGTGCCAGCAGTGTAGCGGGAGGGCTTATCGGGGAGCTGTTTTTT. The gene calls are TRBV12-3 or TRBV12-4 and TRBJ2-2; 11 bases fit TRBD2. The CDR3 is made up of 15 amino acids.

This clonotype has only a few counts. This CDR3 reads CAIHSTGTEAFF. CDR3 DNA: TGTGCCATCCATTCGACGGGCACTGAAGCTTTCTTT. The genes are TRBV10-3 and TRBJ1-1; D gene ambiguous. The CDR3 sequence is 12 residues long. V gave up 8 bases and J gave up 4 bases, with 11 bases separating them. The V gene's germline CDR1 is ENHRY and CDR2 SYGVKD.

This chain uses TRBV18 with TRBJ2-1; D is ambiguous. The ends were cut back, 4 bases at V and 10 bases at J, with 14 bases in the middle. The germline V gene has CDR1 KGHSH and CDR2 LQKENI. The length of the CDR3 is 13 residues. The CDR3 DNA follows: TGTGCCAGCTCACGAAGCGCTAGAGCCGAGCAGTTCTTC. Residues: CASSRSARAEQFF.

Many counts were recorded for this clonotype. V usage is TRBV2 and J usage is TRBJ2-7; D not resolved. This CDR3 contains 13 residues. Trimming left V 4 bases short and J 3 bases short, with 10 bases between. Germline loops: CDR1 SNHLY, CDR2 FYNNEI. CDR3 protein: CASSVLTNYEQYF. The CDR3 nucleotides read TGTGCCAGCAGTGTTCTTACCAACTACGAGCAGTACTTC. Variable domain in full (rest from reference TRBV2 and TRBJ2-7): EPEVTQTPSHQVTQMGQEVILRCVPISNHLYFYWYRQILGQKVEFLVSFYNNEISEKSEIFDDQFSVERPDGSNFTLKIRSTKLEDSAMYFCASSVLTNYEQYFGPGTRLTVT.

This clonotype appeared many times. The V and J genes are TRBV7-6 and TRBJ2-1, with D maybe TRBD2 (7 bases). In germline, CDR1 is SGHVS, CDR2 FNYEAQ. Trimming removed 1 base from V and 6 bases from J, with 19 bases in between. The length of the CDR3 is 17 residues. The CDR3 DNA sequence: TGTGCCAGCAGCTTAGGGACAGCCCGACTAGCTTCCAATGAGCAGTTCTTC. Amino acid sequence: CASSLGTARLASNEQFF.

This clonotype has only a few counts. The V call is TRBV20-1, the J call TRBJ2-7; D is uncertain. The CDR3 contains 16 residues. The V and J ends lost 1 base and 2 bases respectively, with 18 bases between them. Per germline, CDR1 DFQATT and CDR2 SNEGSKA (reference sequence). CDR3 protein: CSARAANRRKAYEQYF. The CDR3 nucleotides are TGCAGTGCTAGAGCCGCAAACCGACGGAAGGCCTACGAGCAGTACTTC.

This clonotype showed up many times. The chain is built from TRBV27 and TRBJ2-1; TRBD1 agrees at 7 bases. CDR1 and CDR2 from the germline V gene are MNHEY and SMNVEV (reference sequence). There are 15 residues in the CDR3. The V gene end was trimmed by 6 bases and the J gene end by 5 bases; junction bases not matched to a gene: 10. CDR3 DNA: TGTGCCAGCAGCCGATGGGACAGTCAGCACAATGAGCAGTTCTTC. This encodes CASSRWDSQHNEQFF.

This clonotype was seen repeatedly, ten times or more. This chain links TRBV20-1 with TRBJ2-2, with D hard to call. CDR3 length: 14 residues. V was trimmed by 0 bases and J by 8 bases, leaving 13 bases between them. Germline loops: CDR1 DFQATT, CDR2 SNEGSKA (reference sequence). The CDR3: CSARDRFRAGELFF. The CDR3 coding sequence is TGCAGTGCTAGAGATCGGTTCCGGGCGGGGGAGCTGTTTTTT.

This clonotype was observed many times. This CDR3 is CSARDLLAGGNTGELFF. As DNA, the CDR3 is TGCAGTGCTAGAGATCTTCTAGCGGGAGGCAACACCGGGGAGCTGTTTTTT. The chain has TRBV20-1 and TRBJ2-2, with 11 bases that match TRBD2. The J segment lost 2 bases and the V segment lost 0 bases, leaving 5 bases of the junction unmatched. The CDR3 contains 17 residues. Germline CDR1 reads DFQATT; CDR2 reads SNEGSKA (reference sequence).

This chain joins TRBV19 and TRBJ2-1, with 9 bases lining up with TRBD2. V lost 3 bases and J lost 10; bases outside the gene matches: 1. The CDR3 has 12 amino acids. Germline CDR1 and CDR2: LNHDA and SQIVND (reference sequence). The CDR3 nucleotides are TGTGCCAGTAGTATTAGCGGGAGCGAGCAGTTCTTC. It encodes CASSISGSEQFF.

The CDR3 region is CASSTNSGANVLTF. CDR3 coding DNA: TGTGCCAGCAGTACCAACTCTGGGGCCAACGTCCTGACTTTC. The chain employs TRBV27 and TRBJ2-6; D is undetermined. Trimming cost V 5 bases and J 0 bases, with 5 bases left between them. CDR3 size: 14 residues. Germline lookup yields CDR1 MNHEY and CDR2 SMNVEV (reference sequence).

This clonotype has ten or more counts. The CDR3 DNA reads TGTGCCAGCCGCCCGTGGGCAAAGGGAGATACGCAGTATTTT. As protein: CASRPWAKGDTQYF. The rearrangement uses TRBV11-2 and TRBJ2-3; no reliable D call. Germline-derived CDR1 and CDR2 are SGHAT and FQNNGV. The CDR3 runs to 14 residues. Deletions cut 8 bases from V and 5 bases from J, with 17 bases between. Together with reference TRBV11-2 and TRBJ2-3, the CDR3 gives the full variable domain: EAGVAQSPRYKIIEKRQSVAFWCNPISGHATLYWYQQILGQGPKLLIQFQNNGVVDDSQLPKDRFSAERLKGVDSTLKIQPAKLEDSAVYLCASRPWAKGDTQYFGPGTRLTVL.

In its sample, this clonotype was seen many times. The chain's CDR3 is CASSHGGAKNIQYF. The CDR3 coding sequence is TGTGCCAGCAGCCACGGAGGAGCCAAAAACATTCAGTACTTC. The V gene is TRBV3-1, the J gene TRBJ2-4; tentative D call: TRBD2 (5 bases). CDR1 is LGHDT, CDR2 YNNKEL, per germline (reference sequence). This CDR3 is built from 14 residues. Trimming cost V 3 bases and J 0 bases, with 6 bases left between them.

This clonotype was observed many times. The chain is built from TRBV7-9 and TRBJ2-3; 7 bases fit TRBD1. Losses at the gene ends were 3 bases for V and 6 bases for J; bases not matched to a gene: 12. CDR3 length: 16 residues. CDR1 and CDR2 from the germline V gene are SEHNR and FQNEAQ (reference sequence). CDR3 sequence: CASSFGSNRGADTQYF. The CDR3 coding sequence is TGTGCCAGCAGCTTCGGCTCGAACAGGGGAGCGGATACGCAGTATTTT.

This clonotype has at least ten counts. V gene TRBV10-3 combines with J gene TRBJ1-1; 8 nucleotides line up with TRBD1. Per germline, CDR1 ENHRY and CDR2 SYGVKD. The CDR3 is 14 residues long. The ends lost 5 bases at V and 1 base at J; junction bases unmatched: 3. The CDR3 nucleotides read TGTGCCATCAGTCGACAGGGGTGGAACACTGAAGCTTTCTTT. Translated, it gives CAISRQGWNTEAFF.